This passage covers 30 T cell receptor beta chains from one sample sequenced in a study of shared clonotypes between healthy human individuals. Some clones are missing from TCRdb's copy, which holds only in-frame ones; the method was immunoSEQ multiplex PCR. The sample holds 2.3 million or so clones; approximately 93% are singletons and the top ten take 0.35% to 0.45%. Sequencing was performed on naive CD4+ T cells from PBMCs. Subset reported: CD45RA+ positively selected. All receptors come from a man aged 18 to 29 in good health. Some clones in this sample may be carry-over from other donors' samples.

The chain couples TRBV7-3 to TRBJ2-1; TRBD2 matches at 8 bases. Germline V lookup: CDR1 SGHTA, CDR2 FQGTGA. The CDR3 sequence is 14 residues long. In DNA form, the CDR3 reads TGTCCCACAGCGGGAGACCTTCTCTACAATGAGCAGTTCTTC. Its translation is CPTAGDLLYNEQFF.

About this clone: This specimen includes other DNA sequences encoding the same CDR3. CDR3 in amino acids: CASSLDRAAYNEQFF. The CDR3 DNA follows: TGTGCCAGCAGCTTGGACAGGGCCGCCTACAATGAGCAGTTCTTC. This chain connects TRBV5-4 to TRBJ2-1; TRBD1 is a possible D gene (6 bases). Trimming took 0 bases from V and 2 from J, leaving 9 bases between them. Germline CDR1 and CDR2: SGHNT and YYREEE (reference sequence). This CDR3 region has 15 residues.

The DNA of the CDR3 is TGTGCCGGTCGGGAGAGGGATGGCTACACCTTC. This translates into CAGRERDGYTF. The rearrangement links TRBV19 to TRBJ1-2; D is undetermined. The germline V gene has CDR1 LNHDA and CDR2 SQIVND (reference sequence). There are 11 residues in the CDR3. The V end was cut by 11 bases, the J end by 6 bases, with 13 bases between.

The chain joins TRBV30 to TRBJ1-2, with 9 bases lining up with TRBD1. With V trimmed by 3 bases and J by 11 bases, 7 bases remained unmatched. CDR3 length: 12 residues. Per germline, CDR1 GTSNPN and CDR2 SVGIG (reference sequence). CDR3 sequence: CAWSRDREFYTF. In DNA form, the CDR3 reads TGTGCCTGGAGCAGGGACAGGGAGTTTTACACCTTC.

Here the CDR3 DNA reads TGTGCCAGCAGCTTGGGTCTCGGAGATTATAGCAATCAGCCCCAGCATTTT. This sequence encodes CASSLGLGDYSNQPQHF. This chain links TRBV5-6 with TRBJ1-5; D unclear. In germline, CDR1 is SGHDT, CDR2 YYEEEE. The CDR3 has 17 amino acids. Trimming pared 0 bases from V and 0 bases from J, leaving 13 bases between.

The chain has TRBV28 and TRBJ1-3; 7 bases map to TRBD1. The V and J ends lost 2 bases and 2 bases, in that order; junction bases with no gene match: 9. The CDR3 covers 17 residues. Germline V lookup: CDR1 MDHEN, CDR2 SYDVKM. The DNA for the CDR3 is TGTGCCAGCAGTTTACCCGGACAGGCAATCACTGGAAACACCATATATTTT. Translated, it gives CASSLPGQAITGNTIYF.

This chain uses TRBV10-3 with TRBJ1-3; tentatively, D is TRBD1 (5 bases). This CDR3 contains 14 residues. Germline values: CDR1 ENHRY, CDR2 SYGVKD. Trimming shortened V by 1 base and J by 2 bases, and 6 bases separated the two germline ends. The CDR3 spells CAISEFRAGNTIYF. The CDR3 DNA sequence: TGTGCCATCAGTGAGTTCAGGGCTGGAAACACCATATATTTT.

The chain couples TRBV11-1 to TRBJ2-7; 8 bases line up with TRBD1. CDR3 size: 12 residues. CDR1 is SGHAT and CDR2 is FQDESV in the germline V gene (reference sequence). Unmatched junction bases numbered 2, after V lost 6 bases and J lost 4 bases. CDR3 in DNA: TGTGCCAGCAGGAACAGGGGGTACGAGCAGTACTTC. It encodes CASRNRGYEQYF.

J is TRBJ2-5 and V is TRBV11-1, with D possibly being TRBD2 (6 bases). V was pared by 5 bases and J by 5 bases, with 21 bases between. Germline CDR1 is SGHAT and CDR2 is FQDESV (reference sequence). The CDR3 has 16 amino acids. The CDR3 loop reads CASSPRLRMGRETQYF. The CDR3 nucleotides are TGTGCCAGCAGCCCCCGCCTTAGGATGGGGAGGGAGACCCAGTACTTC.

CDR3 sequence (DNA): TGCGCCAGCAGAGGACAGGCAAGCGGATCTTACGAGCAGTACTTC. This gives the protein CASRGQASGSYEQYF. The rearrangement links TRBV4-1 to TRBJ2-7; 7 nucleotides align to TRBD1. CDR3 length: 15 amino acids. V shed 6 bases, J shed 4 bases, and the junction held 12 bases outside the gene matches. CDR1 and CDR2 from the germline V gene are MGHRA and YSYEKL.

The chain recombines TRBV10-1 with TRBJ2-1, with 10 bases aligning to TRBD2. This CDR3 contains 15 residues. Germline V CDR1 and CDR2: WNHNN, SYGVQD (reference sequence). V shed 4 bases and J 6 bases; nucleotides not matched to a gene: 6. The CDR3: CASSVALAGLNEQFF. In DNA, the CDR3 is TGCGCCAGCAGTGTCGCACTAGCGGGACTCAATGAGCAGTTCTTC.

A note on this clone: Other nucleotide sequences in the sample specify the same CDR3. This rearrangement joins TRBV15 to TRBJ2-2, with TRBD1 matching 7 bases. Germline CDR1 and CDR2: LNHNV and YYDKDF (reference sequence). CDR3 length equals 15 residues. The trim removed 5 bases at V and 5 bases at J, leaving 8 bases unmatched. CDR3 sequence (DNA): TGTGCCACCAGCCGCCGACAGGGATTAACCGGGGAGCTGTTTTTT. Protein: CATSRRQGLTGELFF.

V is TRBV11-2 and J is TRBJ1-2; D is perhaps TRBD1 (6 bases). Germline loops: CDR1 SGHAT, CDR2 FQNNGV. CDR3 length: 14 amino acids. The ends were cut back, 1 base at V and 7 bases at J, with 13 bases in the middle. The CDR3 nucleotides read TGTGCCAGCAGCTTAGTGGCAGGGGACTTTGGCTACACCTTC. This encodes CASSLVAGDFGYTF.

The V gene is TRBV30, the J gene TRBJ2-1; D gene unclear. Trimming left V 1 base short and J 9 bases short, with 7 bases between. The CDR3 spans 11 residues. Germline V lookup: CDR1 GTSNPN, CDR2 SVGIG (reference sequence). The DNA of the CDR3 is TGTGCCTGGAGTGATCGGTTTGAGCAGTTCTTC. This encodes CAWSDRFEQFF. The whole variable domain, remainder taken from reference TRBV30 and TRBJ2-1, is SQTIHQWPATLVQPVGSPLSLECTVEGTSNPNLYWYRQAAGRGLQLLFYSVGIGQISSEVPQNLSASRPQDRQFILSSKKLLLSDSGFYLCAWSDRFEQFFGPGTRLTVL.

The V and J genes are TRBV28 and TRBJ1-3, with 7 bases that match TRBD1. CDR1 is MDHEN and CDR2 is SYDVKM in the germline V gene. The V and J ends lost 3 bases and 0 bases, in that order; junction bases with no gene match: 8. This CDR3 spans 17 amino acids. CDR3 nucleotide sequence: TGTGCCAGCAGTTTTGGGACAGACTTTTACTCTGGAAACACCATATATTTT. This translates into CASSFGTDFYSGNTIYF.

This rearrangement joins TRBV15 to TRBJ2-2, with 8 nucleotides matching TRBD1. There are 14 residues in the CDR3. CDR1 and CDR2 from the germline V gene are LNHNV and YYDKDF (reference sequence). Germline trimming cut 6 bases from V and 9 bases from J; bases unmatched to any gene: 9. CDR3 in amino acids: CATRTAGGGRELFF. CDR3 bases: TGTGCCACCAGGACGGCAGGGGGCGGCCGGGAGCTGTTTTTT.

This clone has only one observation. The genes are TRBV6-5 and TRBJ2-5; the D gene could be TRBD1 or TRBD2 (6 bases each). This CDR3 is built from 14 residues. V lost 0 bases and J 5 bases, leaving 10 bases between the germline ends. Germline V lookup: CDR1 MNHEY, CDR2 SVGAGI. CDR3 DNA sequence: TGTGCCAGCAGTTACTCGAGGGGGGACGAGACCCAGTACTTC. This encodes CASSYSRGDETQYF.

This rearrangement joins TRBV19 to TRBJ1-2; TRBD1 might be the D (5 bases). Per the germline V gene, CDR1 is LNHDA and CDR2 is SQIVND (reference sequence). The V and J ends lost 3 bases and 7 bases respectively, with 12 bases between them. CDR3 length: 13 amino acids. The CDR3, as DNA: TGTGCCAGTAGTATGCGACAGTGGTTTGGCTACACCTTC. Translated: CASSMRQWFGYTF.

The chain employs TRBV5-1 and TRBJ2-7, with a tentative D call TRBD1 (5 bases). The CDR3 loop spans 15 amino acids. Germline V gene lookup returns CDR1 SGHRS and CDR2 YFSETQ. The V gene lost 5 bases and the J gene lost 2 bases, with 17 bases spanning the gap. The DNA of the CDR3 is TGCGCCAGCAGTTTAACAGGTCGCGGCCCCTACGAGCAGTACTTC. It translates to CASSLTGRGPYEQYF. Looking up the rest from reference TRBV5-1 and TRBJ2-7 gives the full variable domain: KAGVTQTPRYLIKTRGQQVTLSCSPISGHRSVSWYQQTPGQGLQFLFEYFSETQRNKGNFPGRFSGRQFSNSRSEMNVSTLELGDSALYLCASSLTGRGPYEQYFGPGTRLTVT.

The chain has TRBV7-9 and TRBJ1-2; 9 nucleotides line up with TRBD1. Trimming removed 3 bases from V and 6 bases from J; junction bases left unmatched: 5. Germline V gene data show CDR1 as SEHNR and CDR2 as FQNEAQ (reference sequence). This CDR3 contains 14 residues. The CDR3 reads CASSFRTGEDGYTF. Here the CDR3 DNA reads TGTGCCAGCAGCTTCCGGACAGGGGAAGATGGCTACACCTTC.

The rearrangement uses TRBV5-1 and TRBJ2-1; D unclear. The ends were cut back, 2 bases at V and 4 bases at J, with 10 bases in the middle. In germline, CDR1 is SGHRS, CDR2 YFSETQ. This CDR3 spans 14 amino acids. CDR3 bases: TGCGCCAGCAGCTTCCCCCTGGGATACAATGAGCAGTTCTTC. It is translated as CASSFPLGYNEQFF.

The gene calls are TRBV7-2 and TRBJ1-2; D is unclear. The CDR3 loop spans 12 amino acids. Germline V lookup: CDR1 SGHTA, CDR2 FQGNSA. V lost 8 bases to trimming and J lost 4 bases, with 11 bases between them. The CDR3 here is CASLGRGYGYTF. CDR3 nucleotides: TGTGCCAGCCTAGGACGGGGCTATGGCTACACCTTC.

This chain connects TRBV28 to TRBJ2-5; 8 bases are a match to TRBD1. J gave up 4 bases and V 6 bases, and 7 bases lay outside the gene matches. The CDR3 contains 14 residues. From germline, CDR1 is MDHEN and CDR2 SYDVKM. CDR3: CASSHDRGVETQYF. The DNA of the CDR3 is TGTGCCAGCAGCCACGACAGGGGAGTAGAGACCCAGTACTTC.

The sample holds one count of this clone. The chain combines TRBV18 with TRBJ2-3; D remains ambiguous. The CDR3 loop spans 12 amino acids. Germline V gives CDR1 KGHSH, CDR2 LQKENI. V lost 4 bases to trimming and J lost 5 bases, with 7 bases between them. CDR3 region: CASSQKGDTQYF. The CDR3 DNA follows: TGTGCCAGCTCACAAAAGGGAGATACGCAGTATTTT.

The table lists this clone with a few counts. The sample holds other DNA sequences that translate to the same CDR3. The chain links TRBV28 to TRBJ2-7; 10 positions match TRBD1. Germline V gene lookup returns CDR1 MDHEN and CDR2 SYDVKM. Trimming at V came to 6 bases and at J to 0 bases, leaving 2 bases not matched to a gene. The CDR3 loop spans 14 amino acids. CDR3 sequence: CASRWTGGSYEQYF. In DNA form, the CDR3 reads TGTGCCAGCAGGTGGACAGGGGGCTCCTACGAGCAGTACTTC.

The chain joins TRBV5-1 to TRBJ2-6, with a tentative D call TRBD1 (7 bases). The length of the CDR3 is 23 residues. Trimming took off 4 bases at V and 0 bases at J, with 32 bases between the two ends. Germline CDR1 and CDR2: SGHRS and YFSETQ. This chain's CDR3 is CASSGHRGRGETAESSGANVLTF. The CDR3 DNA reads as TGCGCCAGCAGCGGACATCGGGGCAGGGGGGAGACCGCCGAGAGCTCTGGGGCCAACGTCCTGACTTTC.

This rearrangement joins TRBV7-6 to TRBJ1-3, with no clear D. The V gene lost 5 bases and the J gene lost 0 bases, with 14 bases spanning the gap. The CDR3 spans 16 residues. Per germline, CDR1 SGHVS and CDR2 FNYEAQ. CDR3 amino acids: CASSSLPAVSGNTIYF. The CDR3, as DNA: TGTGCCAGCAGCAGCTTGCCTGCGGTCTCTGGAAACACCATATATTTT.

The chain is built from TRBV5-5 and TRBJ1-1, with unresolved D. CDR1 and CDR2 (germline): SGHKS, YYEKEE (reference sequence). Trimming pared 0 bases from V and 0 bases from J, leaving 9 bases between. CDR3 length equals 15 residues. CDR3 loop: CASSLVPTLNTEAFF. CDR3 bases: TGTGCCAGCAGCTTGGTCCCAACCCTGAACACTGAAGCTTTCTTT.

This clone was picked up one time. The rearrangement uses TRBV6-5 and TRBJ2-2; 7 bases map to TRBD2. The CDR3 is 15 amino acids. The V gene end was trimmed by 7 bases and the J gene end by 4 bases; junction bases not matched to a gene: 9. CDR1 is MNHEY, CDR2 SVGAGI, per germline. The CDR3, as DNA: TGTGCCAGCACCAAACTAGCGCTTGGCACCGGGGAGCTGTTTTTT. Translation gives CASTKLALGTGELFF.

Only one count was recorded for this clone. The chain carries TRBV5-6 and TRBJ2-7, with TRBD2 identical over 10 bases. Germline CDR1 and CDR2: SGHDT and YYEEEE. The CDR3 contains 15 residues. V lost 4 bases to trimming and J lost 5 bases; unmatched junction nucleotides: 9. The CDR3 spells CASSPHSGRFDEQYF. As DNA, the CDR3 is TGTGCCAGCAGCCCACATAGCGGGAGGTTCGACGAGCAGTACTTC.